This T cell receptor beta chain was observed in a study of beta chain features in type 1 diabetes. Every bit of the isolated RNA underwent reverse transcription, so sequencing read expressed TCRB transcripts. Mean read depth for naive, central memory and regulatory T cell samples was about 3.4 million reads. Generated by immunoSEQ multiplex PCR, the TCRdb table keeps only in-frame clones and is missing some. Altogether around 600,000 clones are present, roughly 12% being singletons, with the ten largest covering more than 0.1%. It was one heparinised blood draw, averaging approximately 100 mL, that each donor gave. The study, taken as a whole, reports: When Type 1 diabetes patients were examined, their TCRB CDR3s proved moderately but significantly shorter in all four CD4+ subsets.

The sample holds a few counts of this clone. What it recognizes is unknown. Trimming took 0 bases from V and 10 from J, leaving 10 bases between them. The CDR3 contains 14 residues. CDR1 is KGHSY and CDR2 is FQNENV in the germline V gene. The sample was naive CD4+ T cells from blood. The V gene is TRBV16, the J gene TRBJ1-6; weak D call: TRBD1 (6 bases). The TCR comes from a man aged 25-40 years with type 1 diabetes. The CDR3 reads CASSQSGGNSPLHF. The DNA for the CDR3 is TGTGCCAGCAGCCAATCTGGGGGCAACTCACCCCTCCACTTT. Full variable domain (rest looked up from reference TRBV16 and TRBJ1-6): GEEVAQTPKHLVRGEGQKAKLYCAPIKGHSYVFWYQQVLKNEFKFLISFQNENVFDETGMPKERFSAKCLPNSPCSLEIQATKLEDSAVYFCASSQSGGNSPLHFGNGTRLTVT.